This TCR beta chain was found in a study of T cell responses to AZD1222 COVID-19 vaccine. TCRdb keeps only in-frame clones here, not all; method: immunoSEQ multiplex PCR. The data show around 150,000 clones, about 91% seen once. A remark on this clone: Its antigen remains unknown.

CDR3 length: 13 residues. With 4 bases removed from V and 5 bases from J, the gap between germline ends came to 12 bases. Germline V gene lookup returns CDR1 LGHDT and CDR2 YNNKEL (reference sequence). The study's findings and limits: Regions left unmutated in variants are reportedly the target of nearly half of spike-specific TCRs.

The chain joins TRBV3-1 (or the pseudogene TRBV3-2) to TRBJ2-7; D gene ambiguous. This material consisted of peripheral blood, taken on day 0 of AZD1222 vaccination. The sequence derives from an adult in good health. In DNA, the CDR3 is TGTGCCAGCAGCCGCCCCGGGTGGGACGAGCAGTACTTC. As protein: CASSRPGWDEQYF.